The source of this T cell receptor (beta chain) is a study of blood T cell repertoires in COVID-19. Study at large: The United States, Italy and Spain provided the acute and convalescent COVID-19 samples. T cells, B-cell-depleted T cells, or PBMCs supplied cDNA or gDNA.

Per the original data handling: Cell counts per sample came from amplifying reference gene primers. Generated by immunoSEQ multiplex PCR, the TCRdb table keeps only in-frame clones and is missing some. V, J and clone size were drawn from that table, and D and trimming were deduced from the DNA. This sample has tens of thousands of clones, with roughly 86% found just once. The receptor comes from a man aged 50 to 60 with active COVID-19. The sample consisted of peripheral blood.

The CDR3 protein is CAIGGTSGSQLNV. As DNA, the CDR3 is TGTGCCATAGGGGGGACTAGCGGGTCCCAGCTGAACGTC. The V call is TRBV10-3, the J call TRBJ2-7, with 12 bases identical to TRBD2. CDR1 and CDR2 from the germline V gene are ENHRY and SYGVKD. The CDR3 spans 13 residues.